These 10 T cell receptor beta chains came from one sample sequenced in a study of CD8+ T cells in alopecia areata. Sequencing templates came from extracted RNA that was reverse transcribed into cDNA. TCRdb's copy holds only in-frame clones and misses some; the assay was immunoSEQ multiplex PCR. This sample has 290,000 or so clones, each found more than once. It was with CD4, CD8alpha, NKG2D, NKG2ACE and other markers that pooled cutaneous lymph node cells were sorted. The specimen was CD4+ T cells sorted from a lymph node. These receptors were taken from a C3H/HeJ mouse with alopecia areata. This line is of MHC haplotype H2-k.

The table lists this clone with a few counts. Gene names refer to mouse genes. The read comes to an end 4 residues before the CDR3 does, leaving the germline J gene to fill in the end. The chain couples TRBV1 to TRBJ2-5, with 9 bases matching TRBD1. The CDR3 has 15 residues. Germline V gives CDR1 NSQYPW, CDR2 LRSPGD (reference sequence). CDR3 loop: CTCSADLDRGDTQYF. The sequenced part of the CDR3 DNA is TGCACCTGCAGTGCAGATTTGGACAGGGGAGAC.

On this clone itself: Mouse names are used for the genes. The missing CDR3 end, 4 residues past where the read stops, is filled in from the germline J gene. The same CDR3 can be traced to other DNA sequences in this sample. The V and J genes are TRBV19 and TRBJ1-2; 8 positions match TRBD1. The length of the CDR3 is 14 residues. CDR1 and CDR2 from the germline V gene are FNHDT and SITEND (reference sequence). V dropped 1 base and J dropped 2; count of bases not matched to a gene: 1. The CDR3 is CASSIRDRNSDYTF. The sequenced part of the CDR3 DNA is TGTGCCAGCAGTATACGGGACAGGAACTCC.

In its sample, this clone was seen a few times. Mouse germline and gene names are used. The DNA ends 4 residues before the CDR3 does, and the rest of the CDR3 is filled in from the germline J gene. V and J are TRBV13-3 and TRBJ2-1; 8 bases align to TRBD2. Losses at the gene ends were 4 bases for V and 3 bases for J; bases not matched to a gene: 6. The length of the CDR3 is 15 residues. From germline, CDR1 is NNHDY and CDR2 SYVADS. This CDR3 is CASSLGGGVYAEQFF. The part of the CDR3 DNA that was read is TGTGCCAGCAGTCTTGGTGGGGGGGTCTATGCT.

Notes on this clone: The gene symbols are mouse symbols. Coverage ceases 4 residues before the CDR3 finishes, and the germline J gene fills in the end. Additional DNA sequences in this sample encode the identical CDR3. This chain links TRBV13-1 with TRBJ2-3; a possible D gene is TRBD1 (6 bases). Germline values: CDR1 NSHNY, CDR2 SYGAGN. The CDR3 runs to 15 residues. Trimming removed 3 bases at V and 0 bases at J, with 11 bases between. Incomplete CDR3 DNA: TGTGCCAGCAGTGCGGACAGTACTAGTGCAGAA. Translation gives CASSADSTSAE. Given in full, the CDR3 is CASSADSTSAETLYF.

Regarding this clone: These gene names are mouse names. Read sequence stops 4 residues before the CDR3 end, and the germline J gene provides the missing end. The chain recombines TRBV13-3 with TRBJ2-3; a weak D match, TRBD1 (7 bases). The CDR3 consists of 13 residues. CDR1 NNHDY and CDR2 SYVADS come from the germline V gene. V lost 5 bases to trimming and J lost 2 bases, with 9 bases between them. The CDR3 loop is CASSRGDAETLYF. Incomplete CDR3 DNA: TGTGCCAGCAGCAGGGGGGATGCAGAA.

There are a few counts of this clone. The germline and genes are mouse ones. The read ends 4 residues shy of where the CDR3 ends; the end is completed using the germline J gene. The V call is TRBV5, the J call TRBJ1-1; D ambiguous. Trimming removed 1 base at V and 4 bases at J, with 7 bases between. This CDR3 region has 13 residues. From germline, CDR1 is LGHNA and CDR2 YNLKQL (reference sequence). CDR3 DNA (partial): TGTGCCAGCAGCCAAGGGGAGGCCACA. Protein: CASSQGEAT. The complete CDR3 sequence is CASSQGEATEVFF.

This clone was seen a few times. Any gene name here is a mouse gene name. The CDR3 end lies 4 residues beyond the end of the read and is filled in from the germline J gene. The chain is built from TRBV5 and TRBJ2-2; TRBD1 is a possible D gene (7 bases). Between the trimmed V and J ends, which lost 0 bases and 5 bases, there was a span of 16 bases. In germline, CDR1 is LGHNA, CDR2 YNLKQL (reference sequence). CDR3 length: 17 residues. The CDR3 protein is CASSQEPGRGRTGQLYF. The CDR3 DNA, read in part, is TGTGCCAGCAGCCAAGAGCCGGGGAGGGGGCGGACCGGG.

There are a few counts of this clone. Genes and germline come from the mouse. The CDR3 end lies 4 residues beyond the end of the read and is filled in from the germline J gene. Additional DNA sequences in this sample encode the identical CDR3. J is TRBJ2-7 and V is TRBV13-3; 8 bases match TRBD2. Germline values: CDR1 NNHDY, CDR2 SYVADS. With 0 bases clipped from V and 0 bases from J, the junction kept 2 bases outside the gene matches. The CDR3 is made up of 15 amino acids. The CDR3 region is CASSDALGGSYEQYF. The sequenced CDR3 bases are TGTGCCAGCAGTGATGCTCTGGGGGGCTCCTAT.

In this sample, this clone turned up a few times. Gene names are the mouse ones. With the read ending 4 residues before the CDR3 end, the germline J gene is used to fill in that end. This chain joins TRBV1 and TRBJ2-1, with a weak D call TRBD1 (5 bases). The germline V gene has CDR1 NSQYPW and CDR2 LRSPGD (reference sequence). The CDR3 consists of 14 residues. Trimming cost V 2 bases and J 4 bases, with 9 bases left between them. The CDR3 sequence is CTCSATDKYAEQFF. The covered CDR3 bases are TGCACCTGCAGTGCAACGGACAAATATGCT.

Comment on this clone: The junction departs from germline at one end; a sequencing error may be responsible. Mouse names are used for the genes. With the read ending 4 residues before the CDR3 end, the germline J gene is used to fill in that end. The J gene is TRBJ2-2, the V gene TRBV13-2; D unclear. CDR3 length equals 13 residues. Germline V gene sequence: CDR1 NNHNN, CDR2 SYGAGS (reference sequence). The CDR3 DNA, read in part, is TGTACCAGCGGTGATGGGTTCACCGGG. It yields the protein CTSGDGFTG. The CDR3 in its entirety is CTSGDGFTGQLYF.